The 8 T cell receptor beta chains below come from one sample, sequenced in a study of shared clonotypes between healthy human individuals. Naive CD8 isolation took CD45RO-negative cells positively selected for CCR7 and excluded terminally differentiated effector memory CD45RA+ cells. Libraries were prepared by immunoSEQ multiplex PCR; TCRdb keeps only in-frame clonotypes and omits some of them. The data contain roughly 1,800,000 clones, about 95% of them singletons. Sequencing was carried out using naive CD8+ T cells sorted from blood. The receptors derive from a man younger than 30 in good health.

With respect to this clone: The identical CDR3 is also encoded by other nucleotide sequences in the sample. This sequence joins TRBV5-6 and TRBJ2-7; D is uncertain. In germline, CDR1 is SGHDT, CDR2 YYEEEE. The V and J ends lost 2 bases and 5 bases respectively, with 5 bases between them. This CDR3 spans 11 amino acids. Here the CDR3 DNA reads TGTGCCAGCAGCTTATCGGACGAGCAGTACTTC. Translating gives CASSLSDEQYF.

V is TRBV4-1 and J is TRBJ2-7; 12 nucleotides match TRBD1. The CDR3 is 15 amino acids. V dropped 6 bases and J dropped 7; count of bases not matched to a gene: 10. From germline, CDR1 is MGHRA and CDR2 YSYEKL. The DNA of the CDR3 is TGCGCCAGCAGTTCACCGGGACAGGGGGCACAGGAGCAGTACTTC. Translation gives CASSSPGQGAQEQYF.

V is TRBV19 and J is TRBJ1-1; D uncertain. V lost 5 bases and J 1 base, leaving 20 bases between the germline ends. The V gene's germline CDR1 is LNHDA and CDR2 SQIVND (reference sequence). This CDR3 has 17 amino acids. This CDR3 reads CASSPLRFVLGNTEAFF. The CDR3, as DNA: TGTGCCAGTAGTCCGTTACGTTTTGTCCTCGGGAACACTGAAGCTTTCTTT.

The chain uses TRBV7-9 and TRBJ2-1; possibly TRBD2 for D (6 bases). Trimming removed 5 bases at V and 5 bases at J, with 19 bases between. Germline assignment: CDR1 SEHNR and CDR2 FQNEAQ (reference sequence). The CDR3 contains 16 residues. This CDR3 is CASSRNRPGSHNEQFF. CDR3 nucleotide sequence: TGTGCCAGCAGCAGAAATAGGCCCGGGAGCCACAATGAGCAGTTCTTC.

J is TRBJ2-3 and V is TRBV4-3, with D tentatively TRBD1 or TRBD2 (5 bases each). The V gene's germline CDR1 is LGHNA and CDR2 YSLEER. The CDR3 is made up of 16 amino acids. Deletions cut 0 bases from V and 4 bases from J, with 14 bases between. The CDR3 DNA follows: TGCGCCAGCAGCCAAGAGTACCAGGGAGAGGCAGATACGCAGTATTTT. As protein: CASSQEYQGEADTQYF.

This chain joins TRBV15 and TRBJ2-7, with D perhaps TRBD1 (5 bases). Germline CDR1 and CDR2: LNHNV and YYDKDF (reference sequence). Trimming stripped 0 bases from V and 3 bases from J, with 12 bases between. The CDR3 totals 15 residues. The CDR3 sequence is CATSRDEDSDYEQYF. In DNA, the CDR3 is TGTGCCACCAGCAGAGATGAAGACAGCGACTACGAGCAGTACTTC.

The chain employs TRBV11-2 and TRBJ2-7; 7 bases match TRBD2. Germline trimming cut 5 bases from V and 4 bases from J; bases unmatched to any gene: 5. This CDR3 is built from 13 residues. Germline V gives CDR1 SGHAT, CDR2 FQNNGV. The CDR3 coding sequence is TGTGCCAGCAGCCGCGGGGGAACGTACGAGCAGTACTTC. It yields the protein CASSRGGTYEQYF.

The V and J genes are TRBV7-8 and TRBJ2-1; weak D call: TRBD2 (6 bases). The germline CDR1 and CDR2 sequences are SGHVS and FQNEAQ. This CDR3 comprises 15 residues. V was pared by 0 bases and J by 6 bases, with 12 bases between. CDR3 in DNA: TGTGCCAGCAGCTTAGCGGGGGAGGCCATCAATGAGCAGTTCTTC. Amino acid sequence: CASSLAGEAINEQFF.